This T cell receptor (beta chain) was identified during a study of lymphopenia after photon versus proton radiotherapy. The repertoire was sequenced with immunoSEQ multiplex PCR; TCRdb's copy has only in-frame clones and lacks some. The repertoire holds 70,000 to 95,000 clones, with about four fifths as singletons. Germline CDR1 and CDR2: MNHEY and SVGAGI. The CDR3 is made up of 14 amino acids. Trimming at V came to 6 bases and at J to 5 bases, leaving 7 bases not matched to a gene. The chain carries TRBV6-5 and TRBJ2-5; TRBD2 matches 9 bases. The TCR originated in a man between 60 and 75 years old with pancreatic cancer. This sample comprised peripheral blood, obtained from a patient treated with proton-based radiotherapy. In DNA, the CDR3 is TGTGCCAGCAGAGCTAGCGGGATGGCTGAGACCCAGTACTTC. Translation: CASRASGMAETQYF.